These 9 T cell receptor beta chains originate from one sample sequenced in a study of CD4 T cells in relation to SARS-CoV-2 and coronaviruses. TCRdb's copy holds only in-frame clones and misses some; the assay was immunoSEQ multiplex PCR. The sample lists around 11,000 clones, around 83% occurring once. The unexposed donors gave CD4+ T cells in about 2010-2019, prior to COVID-19. CD4+ T cells were isolated from the cells after about ten days of culture. Their cognate antigens are unknown. What was sequenced was CD4+ T cells from PBMCs, cultured in vitro. These receptors came from a human donor in good health.

The genes are TRBV5-1 and TRBJ1-2; tentatively, D is TRBD1 (5 bases). Germline CDR1 and CDR2: SGHRS and YFSETQ. V was clipped by 4 bases and J by 0 bases, with 13 bases between them. The CDR3 has 15 residues. This CDR3 is CASSRDGVPNYGYTF. The DNA of the CDR3 is TGCGCCAGCAGCCGGGACGGGGTTCCTAACTATGGCTACACCTTC.

V gene TRBV7-2 combines with J gene TRBJ2-3, with TRBD2 as a possible D gene (7 bases). Germline CDR1 SGHTA, CDR2 FQGNSA. Trimming shortened V by 3 bases and J by 7 bases, and 23 bases separated the two germline ends. The CDR3 is 17 amino acids. The CDR3 loop reads CASSLGGLARFSNTQYF. In DNA form, the CDR3 reads TGTGCCAGCAGCTTGGGGGGGCTAGCGAGATTTAGCAATACGCAGTATTTT.

The chain employs TRBV10-3 and TRBJ1-4; 9 bases are shared with TRBD1. Germline V gene lookup returns CDR1 ENHRY and CDR2 SYGVKD. CDR3 length: 15 residues. The junction had 7 bases not matched to a gene; V was cut back by 3 bases and J by 8 bases. In DNA form, the CDR3 reads TGTGCCATCAGTGACTCCGGACAGGGGAGCGAAAAACTGTTTTTT. It codes for CAISDSGQGSEKLFF.

This chain joins TRBV5-1 and TRBJ2-1, with a possible D match to TRBD2 (5 bases). Trimming removed 3 bases from V and 5 bases from J, with 15 bases in between. The length of the CDR3 is 15 residues. The germline CDR1 and CDR2 sequences are SGHRS and YFSETQ. The CDR3 reads CASSSGGQENNEQFF. In nucleotides, the CDR3 is TGCGCCAGCAGCTCTGGCGGGCAGGAAAACAATGAGCAGTTCTTC. Looking up the rest from reference TRBV5-1 and TRBJ2-1 gives the full variable domain: KAGVTQTPRYLIKTRGQQVTLSCSPISGHRSVSWYQQTPGQGLQFLFEYFSETQRNKGNFPGRFSGRQFSNSRSEMNVSTLELGDSALYLCASSSGGQENNEQFFGPGTRLTVL.

This clone has only one observation. This rearrangement joins TRBV16 to TRBJ2-3, with D possibly matching TRBD2 (6 bases). Per the germline V gene, CDR1 is KGHSY and CDR2 is FQNENV. This CDR3 is built from 20 residues. Trimming stripped 2 bases from V and 5 bases from J, with 29 bases between. The CDR3 protein is CASSQVSSASDHWRGDTQYF. As DNA, the CDR3 is TGTGCCAGCAGCCAAGTGAGTAGCGCATCGGACCACTGGAGGGGAGATACGCAGTATTTT.

The J gene is TRBJ2-7, the V gene TRBV4-1; the D gene could be TRBD1 or TRBD2 (5 bases each). The CDR3 is 15 amino acids. Germline V gene lookup returns CDR1 MGHRA and CDR2 YSYEKL. Trimming removed 3 bases from V and 6 bases from J, with 18 bases in between. CDR3 nucleotide sequence: TGCGCCAGCAGCCAGCCTGGGGACGGAAATATCGAGCAGTACTTC. Translating gives CASSQPGDGNIEQYF.

The V gene is TRBV14, the J gene TRBJ2-3, with TRBD1 identical over 7 bases. Losses at the gene ends were 4 bases for V and 0 bases for J; bases not matched to a gene: 4. The CDR3 totals 15 residues. Germline lookup yields CDR1 SGHDN and CDR2 FVKESK. The CDR3, as DNA: TGTGCCAGCAGCCTGACAGGGTTGAGCACAGATACGCAGTATTTT. Translating gives CASSLTGLSTDTQYF. The full variable domain, with the rest looked up from reference TRBV14 and TRBJ2-3, is EAGVTQFPSHSVIEKGQTVTLRCDPISGHDNLYWYRRVMGKEIKFLLHFVKESKQDESGMPNNRFLAERTGGTYSTLKVQPAELEDSGVYFCASSLTGLSTDTQYFGPGTRLTVL.

The chain has TRBV9 and TRBJ1-4; 8 nucleotides line up with TRBD1. With V trimmed by 1 base and J by 6 bases, 5 bases remained unmatched. Germline V lookup: CDR1 SGDLS, CDR2 YYNGEE. The CDR3 runs 15 residues. The CDR3 reads CASSVRGTGDEKLFF. DNA of the CDR3: TGTGCCAGCAGCGTAAGGGGGACAGGTGATGAAAAACTGTTTTTT. Full variable domain (outside the CDR3, taken from reference TRBV9 and TRBJ1-4): DSGVTQTPKHLITATGQRVTLRCSPRSGDLSVYWYQQSLDQGLQFLIQYYNGEERAKGNILERFSAQQFPDLHSELNLSSLELGDSALYFCASSVRGTGDEKLFFGSGTQLSVL.

The chain is built from TRBV19 and TRBJ1-5; 10 bases match TRBD1. V lost 3 bases, J lost 7 bases, and 6 bases stayed unmatched. Looked up from germline, CDR1 is LNHDA and CDR2 is SQIVND (reference sequence). This CDR3 is built from 15 residues. The CDR3, as DNA: TGTGCCAGTAGTATCCTGACAGGGGGCGGACAGCCCCAGCATTTT. This sequence encodes CASSILTGGGQPQHF.